The entry below gives a single TCR beta chain sequence along with its context. These data belong to a study of blood T cell repertoires in COVID-19. The CDR3 length is 15 residues. V gave up 2 bases and J gave up 0 bases, with 8 bases separating them. The V gene's germline CDR1 is SSHAT and CDR2 FNYEAQ (reference sequence). The table came from immunoSEQ multiplex PCR; TCRdb's copy has only in-frame clones and leaves some out. The sample contains approximately 210,000 clones, 70% to 90% of which appear only once. Sample: peripheral blood. This clonotype was obtained from a woman between 40 and 55 years old who had recovered from COVID-19. The chain links TRBV7-7 to TRBJ2-1, with D possibly matching TRBD1 (5 bases). The CDR3 loop reads CASSLTQGSYNEQFF. For the CDR3, the DNA is TGTGCCAGCAGCTTAACTCAGGGCTCCTACAATGAGCAGTTCTTC.